The 30 T cell receptor beta chains below all came from one sample that was sequenced in a study of cytomegalovirus exposure and HLA in healthy donors. Primers: 60 Vbeta forward and 13 Jbeta reverse. Method: immunoSEQ multiplex PCR; TCRdb's copy keeps in-frame clones and lacks some. The sample contains 180,000 or so clones, 82% of which appear only once. Sample: PBMCs. All receptors derive from a male donor in good health and CMV-seronegative.

The CDR3 DNA reads TGTGCCATCAGTGAGTCGAGGGCGGGGAACTATGGCTACACCTTC. It specifies CAISESRAGNYGYTF. V is TRBV10-3 and J is TRBJ1-2; no clear D. The CDR3 covers 15 residues. In germline, CDR1 is ENHRY, CDR2 SYGVKD. The V gene lost 0 bases and the J gene lost 2 bases, with 10 bases spanning the gap.

The chain employs TRBV4-2 and TRBJ2-5; 10 bases are a match to TRBD1. The germline V gene encodes CDR1 LGHNA and CDR2 YNFKEQ. V was pared by 4 bases and J by 5 bases, with 7 bases of the junction left unmatched. The CDR3 length is 15 residues. The CDR3 loop reads CASSPRQGAGETQYF. For the CDR3, the DNA is TGTGCCAGCAGCCCTCGACAGGGGGCAGGGGAGACCCAGTACTTC.

Remarks on this clone: The same CDR3 is also encoded by other DNA sequences in this sample. The chain is built from TRBV18 and TRBJ1-2, with D perhaps matching TRBD1 (5 bases). Trimming stripped 3 bases from V and 1 base from J, with 6 bases between. There are 13 residues in the CDR3. Germline lookup yields CDR1 KGHSH and CDR2 LQKENI. The CDR3 bases are TGTGCCAGCTCACCCGACAGTAACTATGGCTACACCTTC. Protein product: CASSPDSNYGYTF.

The V call is TRBV29-1, the J call TRBJ2-3, with 7 bases lining up with TRBD2. Germline CDR1 reads SQVTM; CDR2 reads ANQGSEA. The CDR3 extends over 12 amino acids. The CDR3 is CTSGRAEDTQYF. The CDR3 DNA follows: TGCACCAGTGGGAGGGCTGAAGATACGCAGTATTTT.

This chain connects TRBV7-3 to TRBJ2-1, with TRBD2 matching 12 bases. CDR3 length: 16 residues. Trimming took 2 bases from V and 8 from J; bases not matched to a gene: 7. The germline V gene has CDR1 SGHTA and CDR2 FQGTGA. In nucleotides, the CDR3 is TGTGCCAGCAGCTTAGGCGGACTAGCGGGAATTGATGAGCAGTTCTTC. Translated, it gives CASSLGGLAGIDEQFF.

A few counts support this clone. This chain joins TRBV7-8 and TRBJ2-7; D may be TRBD1 (5 bases). This CDR3 is built from 14 residues. V dropped 4 bases and J dropped 2 bases, with 12 bases sitting between them. The germline CDR1 and CDR2 sequences are SGHVS and FQNEAQ. The CDR3 DNA follows: TGTGCCAGCAGCTCCACCGTGGGGCCCTACGAGCAGTACTTC. Translated, it gives CASSSTVGPYEQYF.

The CDR3, as DNA: TGTGCCAGCAGTTTCCAGGCGGGCTACGAGCAGTACTTC. Protein sequence: CASSFQAGYEQYF. V is TRBV27 and J is TRBJ2-7; D might be TRBD2 (5 bases). The V and J ends lost 3 bases and 3 bases respectively, with 9 bases between them. The CDR3 contains 13 residues. Germline lookup yields CDR1 MNHEY and CDR2 SMNVEV (reference sequence).

V usage is TRBV11-3 and J usage is TRBJ2-3; 8 bases align to TRBD1. With V trimmed by 4 bases and J by 6 bases, 9 bases remained unmatched. CDR1 and CDR2 from the germline V gene are SGHNT and YENEEA. There are 15 residues in the CDR3. The CDR3 reads CASSSKTGGRDTQYF. The CDR3 nucleotides are TGTGCCAGCAGCTCTAAAACAGGGGGACGGGATACGCAGTATTTT.

This clone was counted once. V usage is TRBV27 and J usage is TRBJ1-1; D might be TRBD1 (6 bases). V lost 2 bases and J lost 4, with 14 bases in between. This CDR3 contains 15 residues. In germline, CDR1 is MNHEY, CDR2 SMNVEV (reference sequence). CDR3 loop: CASSLGGGWGTEAFF. CDR3 nucleotide sequence: TGTGCCAGCAGTTTAGGGGGGGGCTGGGGCACTGAAGCTTTCTTT.

This clone was detected only a few times. The CDR3 loop reads CASSQTRTGANTGELFF. As DNA, the CDR3 is TGTGCCAGCTCGCAAACCCGGACAGGGGCGAACACCGGGGAGCTGTTTTTT. The V and J genes are TRBV18 and TRBJ2-2; 9 nucleotides match TRBD1. CDR3 length equals 17 residues. J lost 0 bases, V lost 6 bases, and 8 bases had no gene match. The germline CDR1 and CDR2 sequences are KGHSH and LQKENI.

A few counts support this clone. V usage is TRBV18 and J usage is TRBJ2-3; D may be TRBD2 (5 bases). V shed 1 base and J shed 10 bases, with 9 bases lying between them. This CDR3 has 12 amino acids. Germline V gene lookup returns CDR1 KGHSH and CDR2 LQKENI. The CDR3 nucleotides are TGTGCCAGCTCACCACAGGAGGTCGCGCAGTATTTT. Translation gives CASSPQEVAQYF.

For the CDR3, the DNA is TGTGCCAGTAGTATAGAGGGCCAAACGAGGGCTAGCGAGCAGTACTTC. It yields the protein CASSIEGQTRASEQYF. V is TRBV19 and J is TRBJ2-5; D may be TRBD2 (5 bases). The J call may be mistaken, given a closer DNA end match to TRBJ2-7. The CDR3 has 16 residues. Per germline, CDR1 LNHDA and CDR2 SQIVND (reference sequence).

The chain has TRBV27 and TRBJ2-1; 11 bases line up with TRBD2. V dropped 4 bases and J dropped 9; count of bases not matched to a gene: 14. The length of the CDR3 is 17 residues. The germline V gene has CDR1 MNHEY and CDR2 SMNVEV (reference sequence). CDR3 region: CASSWLAGGVGFGEQFF. As DNA, the CDR3 is TGTGCCAGCAGTTGGCTAGCGGGAGGCGTAGGGTTTGGTGAGCAGTTCTTC.

J is TRBJ2-7 and V is TRBV18; 8 positions agree with TRBD1. Unmatched junction bases numbered 16, after V lost 3 bases and J lost 0 bases. Germline V gene data show CDR1 as KGHSH and CDR2 as LQKENI. CDR3 size: 19 residues. CDR3 protein: CASSPTILSGDRSSYEQYF. CDR3 bases: TGTGCCAGCTCACCCACTATTTTAAGTGGGGACAGGAGCTCCTACGAGCAGTACTTC.

V usage is TRBV5-6 and J usage is TRBJ1-2; the D is unclear. This CDR3 is 13 amino acids long. Trimming took off 1 base at V and 1 base at J, with 5 bases between the two ends. Germline values: CDR1 SGHDT, CDR2 YYEEEE. The CDR3 loop reads CASSLTVNYGYTF. The CDR3 bases are TGTGCCAGCAGCTTGACAGTTAACTATGGCTACACCTTC.

This chain uses TRBV10-3 with TRBJ1-4; tentatively, D is TRBD1 (6 bases). The V end lost 0 bases, the J end lost 4 bases, and 12 bases lay between the germline ends. Per the germline V gene, CDR1 is ENHRY and CDR2 is SYGVKD. The CDR3 is 16 residues long. The CDR3 region is CAISESSPGDNEKLFF. In DNA form, the CDR3 reads TGTGCCATCAGTGAGTCGAGTCCAGGGGATAATGAAAAACTGTTTTTT.

DNA of the CDR3: TGTGCCAGCAGCCAACCTACAGCGGGAGGGCGGAAAGAGACCCAGTACTTC. Translating gives CASSQPTAGGRKETQYF. The chain carries TRBV7-2 and TRBJ2-5; TRBD2 agrees at 10 bases. Germline V lookup: CDR1 SGHTA, CDR2 FQGNSA. Trimming removed 5 bases from V and 3 bases from J; junction bases left unmatched: 12. The CDR3 covers 17 residues.

This sequence joins TRBV4-3 and TRBJ2-1, with D perhaps matching TRBD2 (5 bases). V was clipped by 0 bases and J by 0 bases, with 9 bases between them. This CDR3 has 16 residues. Per the germline V gene, CDR1 is LGHNA and CDR2 is YSLEER. CDR3 sequence reads: CASSQDIGLSYNEQFF. CDR3 DNA sequence: TGCGCCAGCAGCCAAGATATAGGACTCTCCTACAATGAGCAGTTCTTC.

The gene calls are TRBV28 and TRBJ1-5; 7 nucleotides agree with TRBD1. Germline CDR1 and CDR2: MDHEN and SYDVKM. V gave up 6 bases and J gave up 2 bases; unmatched junction bases: 7. The CDR3 has 15 amino acids. The CDR3 loop is CASSSGQDGNQPQHF. CDR3 bases: TGTGCCAGCAGCTCCGGACAGGACGGCAATCAGCCCCAGCATTTT.

V is TRBV6-5 and J is TRBJ2-7, with a weak D call TRBD1 (6 bases). Trimming took off 8 bases at V and 0 bases at J, with 17 bases between the two ends. Germline V CDR1 and CDR2: MNHEY, SVGAGI. This CDR3 has 15 amino acids. The CDR3 DNA sequence: TGTGCCAGCCGACGGACAGTTCAAAACTCCTACGAGCAGTACTTC. This encodes CASRRTVQNSYEQYF.

The chain carries TRBV14 and TRBJ2-7; 8 bases agree with TRBD2. The germline V gene has CDR1 SGHDN and CDR2 FVKESK. V was pared by 1 base and J by 0 bases, with 11 bases of the junction left unmatched. This CDR3 contains 18 residues. The CDR3, as DNA: TGTGCCAGCAGCCAAGTCCGGGGGGGACATTCGTTCTCCTACGAGCAGTACTTC. Amino acid sequence: CASSQVRGGHSFSYEQYF.

This rearrangement joins TRBV18 to TRBJ2-5; no clear D gene. CDR1 KGHSH and CDR2 LQKENI come from the germline V gene. This CDR3 is built from 13 residues. V shed 0 bases and J shed 3 bases, with 5 bases lying between them. The CDR3 sequence: CASSPPAEETQYF. The DNA for the CDR3 is TGTGCCAGCTCACCACCGGCCGAAGAGACCCAGTACTTC.

The chain carries TRBV5-1 and TRBJ2-5, with D perhaps matching TRBD1 (5 bases). This CDR3 has 14 residues. The ends were cut back, 0 bases at V and 2 bases at J, with 8 bases in the middle. The germline V gene encodes CDR1 SGHRS and CDR2 YFSETQ. The CDR3 reads CASSLGAGQETQYF. Here the CDR3 DNA reads TGCGCCAGCAGCTTGGGAGCAGGGCAAGAGACCCAGTACTTC.

The chain employs TRBV10-2 and TRBJ2-7, with a possible D match to TRBD1 (5 bases). This CDR3 spans 13 amino acids. CDR1 is WSHSY and CDR2 is SAAADI in the germline V gene. V gave up 3 bases and J gave up 4 bases, with 10 bases separating them. The CDR3 DNA is TGCGCCAGCAGTGACCCCAGGGCGTACGAGCAGTACTTC. It codes for CASSDPRAYEQYF.

The V and J genes are TRBV27 and TRBJ1-2; TRBD1 matches at 9 bases. The germline gives CDR1 MNHEY, CDR2 SMNVEV (reference sequence). This CDR3 has 15 residues. The V gene end was trimmed by 5 bases and the J gene end by 5 bases; junction bases not matched to a gene: 9. The CDR3 bases are TGTGCCAGCAGTCCCTCGGACAGGGGTCGTTATGGCTACACCTTC. Protein sequence: CASSPSDRGRYGYTF.

On this clone: Germline and junction disagree at one end, which may indicate a read error. The CDR3 DNA follows: TGTGCCAGCAGCGCCCCAGGGGGTCGGAATGAGCAGCTCTTC. This sequence encodes CASSAPGGRNEQLF. V gene TRBV9 combines with J gene TRBJ2-1, with TRBD1 matching over 7 bases. Germline V gives CDR1 SGDLS, CDR2 YYNGEE. This CDR3 region has 14 residues.

The V call is TRBV6-1, the J call TRBJ1-2; possibly TRBD1 for D (6 bases). CDR1 is MNHNS and CDR2 is SASEGT in the germline V gene. Trimming took 8 bases from V and 2 from J, leaving 12 bases between them. The CDR3 covers 13 residues. In DNA, the CDR3 is TGTGCCAGCTCGACAGGTATGAACTATGGCTACACCTTC. This encodes CASSTGMNYGYTF.

In nucleotides, the CDR3 is TGTGCCAGCAGCAATAGCCCGGGACAGTACCAAGAGACCCAGTACTTC. Protein product: CASSNSPGQYQETQYF. The chain joins TRBV7-7 to TRBJ2-5; 7 bases match TRBD1. V gave up 5 bases and J gave up 0 bases; unmatched junction bases: 9. The CDR3 spans 16 residues. Germline-derived CDR1 and CDR2 are SSHAT and FNYEAQ (reference sequence).

This chain connects TRBV23-1 to TRBJ1-2; 7 bases match TRBD1. TRBV23-1 is annotated as an ORF whose role is uncertain. The CDR3 consists of 16 residues. The ends lost 0 bases at V and 4 bases at J; junction bases unmatched: 8. CDR3 DNA: TGCGCCAGCAGTCAATCGAAAAGGGGGCGTGGCTATGGCTACACCTTC. This gives the protein CASSQSKRGRGYGYTF.

The rearrangement joins TRBV6-5 to TRBJ2-3, with a tentative D call TRBD1 (5 bases). Trimming took 0 bases from V and 2 from J, leaving 12 bases between them. CDR1 and CDR2 (germline): MNHEY, SVGAGI. The CDR3 consists of 16 residues. DNA for the CDR3: TGTGCCAGCAGTTACTCTGGGGCGGAGCCCACAGATACGCAGTATTTT. As protein: CASSYSGAEPTDTQYF.